This T cell receptor (beta chain) was retrieved from a study of cytomegalovirus exposure and HLA in healthy donors (dated by TCRdb to about 2017). Background for the entire study: An earlier analysis of some 550 of the donors reported more than 250 Gb of sequence data and 117 million unique TCR beta sequences from about 200 million T cells. An early release covering roughly 640 HLA-typed donors comprised roughly 300 gigabases of sequencing data and tens of millions of unique TCR sequences. Of the roughly 400 genotyped donors, roughly 76% were placed in the genetic ancestry cluster associated with self-reported Caucasian donors. The study aimed to test whether cataloging public T cell receptors could reveal signatures of past pathogen exposure. The study used immunosequencing to profile the T cell repertoires of approximately 630 subjects and linked those repertoires to cytomegalovirus serostatus. Besides the first cohort of roughly 660 subjects, a separate validation cohort made up of over 95 different subjects was used. High-throughput TCR immunosequencing, statistical association of individual TCRs with disease status, and machine learning were combined to predict cytomegalovirus infection status. To study patterns of TCR occurrence, a later analysis re-analyzed previously published TCR beta repertoires from under 750 donors and added high-resolution HLA genotyping. In the later analysis, no new phenotypic data were used to find candidate immune exposures; instead, reliance was placed on TCR beta sequences and their occurrence across donors. In an earlier analysis of more than 550 of the donors, high-throughput TCR beta sequencing was used to judge whether each TCR beta V gene segment behaved as functional or pseudogenic. Donor age, sex, ethnicity and CMV serostatus were compiled together with the repertoire data. A later genetic analysis took genome-wide SNP genotypes for about 55% of the 666 donors and used that subset as a discovery cohort. All discovery cohort repertoires had been generated using a single sequencing platform. Class I and class II HLA loci were covered by the typing at four-digit resolution. Typing coverage varied by locus: about 620-630 donors for A, B, C, DRB1 and DQB1; approximately 500 for DQA1; approximately 610 for DPA1; 450 to 480 for DPB1. Because of strong linkage in the cohort, five DR-DQ haplotypes were treated as single units for association and clustering. On average, roughly 250,000 unique TCR beta nucleotide sequences were sequenced per donor among several hundred genotyped donors of the cohort, with roughly 18% of those sequences being non-productive.

What the authors observed across the whole study: A cluster of highly shared sequence variants was judged likely to represent a technical artifact of the sequencing pipeline. According to a later analysis, TCR association rates differed among HLA loci, with DRB1 alleles showing the most associated TCRs and HLA-C alleles showing the fewest. Broadly in line with IMGT annotations, most TCR beta V segments showed up in productive rearrangements about 87% or about 30% of the time in an earlier analysis of some 590 of the donors. In a later analysis, most CMV-associated TCR beta chains were found to appear HLA-restricted, with HLA associations seemingly driven largely by CMV exposure. A total of fewer than 200 TCR beta chains were listed by the study as associated with cytomegalovirus. Strong co-occurrence of HLA alleles, especially DR and DQ, made assigning TCR associations to individual alleles difficult. A later genetic analysis associated a missense DCLRE1C variant with V-gene and J-gene trimming of TCR beta chains, and an independent cohort replicated the association. A further reported finding was that TCR beta sequences accurately predicted the HLA-A and HLA-B alleles for most subjects in the first cohort. It was suggested by the authors that the approach could potentially be generalized to other disease states and immunological phenotypes. In vitro tests confirmed that a few of the cytomegalovirus-associated TCR beta chains recognize cytomegalovirus antigens. The 87-base-pair reads could not distinguish some IMGT-functional V segments, including TRBV6-2 and TRBV6-3, so those segments were excluded. Across donors, most TCR sequences were observed very rarely, whereas some public TCRs were present in many individuals. Sequencing depth was assumed to be roughly uniform across donors in the presence/absence analyses, though that assumption may not hold. Only TCR beta chains were sequenced in this cohort, and the absence of alpha or paired-chain data limited detectable features. In a later genetic analysis, fewer N-insertions in productive TCRs were reported among donors in an Asian-associated ancestry cluster than the roughly 700-donor mean. For the cohort, immune exposure information was limited to CMV serostatus. In a later analysis, several top co-occurrence clusters were reported to appear linked to parvovirus B19, influenza, CMV and Epstein-Barr virus. Correlated functional status among segregating V segments might reflect linkage disequilibrium, but an unknown experimental factor could not be ruled out. About 17 rarely observed V segments, including chromosome 9 orphons, were excluded from the earlier analysis of some 590 of the donors because counts were too low. In both the original and validation cohorts, the classifier was reported to diagnose cytomegalovirus status with high specificity and sensitivity. In a later analysis, 16,951 TCR beta sequences were associated with specific HLA alleles at a false discovery rate of 0.05. Because HLA typing was unavailable for some donors at each locus, only the typed subset was used in association tests. In a later analysis, HLA-associated TCR beta chains were found to be more clonally expanded and to have lower generation probabilities than equally common non-associated chains.

The cohort comprised some 680 healthy bone marrow donors. At the time of sampling, every cohort member was nominally healthy, though immune exposures that went unrecorded were likely present. CMV serostatus was positive for 289 and negative for about half of the roughly 700 cohort members, and was not recorded for this donor. Every donor gave a peripheral blood sample, and the peripheral blood mononuclear cells from that sample were used for TCR beta sequencing. The Qiagen DNeasy Blood Extraction Kit was used to extract genomic DNA from the blood cell samples. Concerning this clone itself: No antigen is known for it. No base-level quality is on record; no much larger clone is a single base apart.

The CDR3 numbers 13 residues from cysteine through phenylalanine. Kept here is only the CDR3 DNA, which spans 39 bases and is read in frame from base 1. CDR1 and CDR2, per the germline V gene, are SGDLS and YYNGEE. V loses 3 bases of germline sequence and J loses 1 base, and the interval between the two ends is 7 bases. Libraries came from the immunoSEQ multiplex PCR assay. For the multiplex PCR, a mixture combining 60 forward primers for TCR Vbeta segments and 13 reverse primers for TCR Jbeta segments was used. Amplification of the CDR3 region of rearranged TCR beta genes was performed with a multiplex PCR assay on genomic DNA. On the Illumina HiSeq System, the amplified TCR beta libraries were sequenced as 87-base-pair reads. Turning to the authors' computational methods: A later analysis tallied around 82 million unique TCR beta chains across the 600 to 700 repertoires, and about 10 million of those chains were shared by two or more donors. Raw reads were error-corrected and collapsed into unique sequences by a nearest-neighbor algorithm in which closely related sequences were merged to remove PCR and sequencing errors. V, D and J gene segments were assigned by aligning CDR3 sequences to IMGT reference sequences. For a sequence to be retained, at least a six-nucleotide match to both a V gene segment and a J gene segment was required. Rearrangements were called productive when the CDR3 lacked stop codons and stayed in frame with V and J; all others were non-productive. Following IMGT convention, CDR3 was defined as the stretch from the second conserved V-encoded cysteine up to the conserved J-encoded phenylalanine. Sequences without an unambiguous match to a single V gene segment were excluded from the earlier analysis of several hundred of the donors. In an earlier analysis of several hundred of the donors, a V segment was called functional when productive rearrangements were above 56.7%, and segregating when the standard deviation between donors exceeded 5%. A statistical classification framework was built to diagnose cytomegalovirus status from the catalog of TCR beta chain sequences. V and J gene assignment, in a later analysis, came from comparing TCR nucleotide sequences with IMGT/GENE-DB human TR gene sequences. A later analysis assigned CDR3 sequences and most-parsimonious VDJ recombination scenarios with the TCRdist pipeline. In a later analysis, every TCR beta chain was defined by the combination of its CDR3 amino acid sequence and its V-gene family, and reads without a unique V-gene family were dropped. As a way to deal with suspected cross-contamination and a sequencing artifact, a later analysis dropped 640 or so nucleotide sequences that were highly shared and had low generation probability. For each public chain, a later analysis derived a clonal expansion index from normalized ranks of inferred template counts within each repertoire. A later analysis computed generation probabilities with a VDJ recombination model fitted to out-of-frame rearrangements, and checked the results against IGoR. In a later analysis, TCR-TCR, TCR-HLA and TCR-CMV co-occurrence was scored with hypergeometric tests, and a repertoire-size bias correction was applied to TCR pairs. In a later analysis, false discovery rates were estimated by permuting HLA or CMV assignments 20 times. In a later analysis, co-occurring TCRs were grouped using DBSCAN, and TCRdist sequence similarity was added for clustering within HLA-allele-positive subsets. Repertoires with fewer than 30,000 or more than 120,000 public chains, plus five repertoires with anomalous nucleotide sharing, were excluded from co-occurrence clustering. This immuneACCESS table, as held by TCRdb, lists in-frame sequences with V and J called but not all clones. Of the missing ones, under half trace to an unresolved V gene in checked studies; the others have no known cause. The V and J calls and clone size were taken over from that table, and D and trimming were inferred from the DNA. The sample table contains 75,000 to 90,000 clones; only one count was recorded for 70% to 80% of them. The top ten clones comprise around an eighth of the sample.

The sequence was collected from a human donor in good health. The specimen sequenced was PBMCs. The V gene is TRBV9 and the J gene is TRBJ1-1; 6 matching bases give a weak D call of TRBD1. The CDR3 region reads CASSATGNTEAFF. In nucleotides, the sequence is TGTGCCAGCAGCGCGACAGGGAACACTGAAGCTTTCTTT. Where the CDR3 stops, the reference TRBV9 and TRBJ1-1 genes take over; the full variable domain is DSGVTQTPKHLITATGQRVTLRCSPRSGDLSVYWYQQSLDQGLQFLIQYYNGEERAKGNILERFSAQQFPDLHSELNLSSLELGDSALYFCASSATGNTEAFFGQGTRLTVV.